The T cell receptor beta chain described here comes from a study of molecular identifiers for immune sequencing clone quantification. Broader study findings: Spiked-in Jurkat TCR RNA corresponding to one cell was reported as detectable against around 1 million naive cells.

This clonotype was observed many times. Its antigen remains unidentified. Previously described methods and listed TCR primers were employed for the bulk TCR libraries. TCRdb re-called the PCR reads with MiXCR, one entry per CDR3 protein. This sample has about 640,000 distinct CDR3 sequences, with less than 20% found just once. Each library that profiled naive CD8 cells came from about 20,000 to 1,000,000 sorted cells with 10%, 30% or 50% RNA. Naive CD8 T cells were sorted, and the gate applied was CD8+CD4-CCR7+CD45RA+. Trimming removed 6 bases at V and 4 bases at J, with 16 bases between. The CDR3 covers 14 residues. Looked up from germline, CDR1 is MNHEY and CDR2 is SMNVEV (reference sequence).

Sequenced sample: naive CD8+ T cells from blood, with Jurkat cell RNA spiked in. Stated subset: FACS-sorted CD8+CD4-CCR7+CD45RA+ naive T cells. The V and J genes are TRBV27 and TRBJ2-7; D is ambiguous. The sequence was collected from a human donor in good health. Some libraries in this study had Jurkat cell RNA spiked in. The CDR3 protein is CASSPGLKRYEQYF. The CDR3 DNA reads TGTGCCAGCAGCCCCGGCTTGAAACGGTACGAGCAGTACTTC.